The next 12 T cell receptor beta chains were all read from a single sample in a study of T-cell memory formation after mild COVID-19. A single record per CDR3 protein comes from TCRdb applying MiXCR to the 5' RACE reads. The table has about 150,000 distinct CDR3 sequences, about 14% seen once. Sequencing was performed on PBMCs or a T cell subset sorted from them (not recorded which). Every receptor here comes from an adult woman who had mild COVID-19 (a few samples of this study predate the infection). Cell type and time point are not known.

V gene TRBV2 combines with J gene TRBJ1-5; D is possibly TRBD1 (5 bases). The CDR3 runs to 15 residues. Germline V gene sequence: CDR1 SNHLY, CDR2 FYNNEI. V was trimmed by 0 bases and J by 7 bases, leaving 13 bases between them. The CDR3 nucleotides read TGTGCCAGCAGTGAAGCGTTACGGGGCGGACAGCCCCAGCATTTT. Translating gives CASSEALRGGQPQHF.

The V gene is TRBV12-3 or TRBV12-4, the J gene TRBJ2-1; possible D gene TRBD2, 6 bases. This CDR3 is 15 amino acids long. With 2 bases removed from V and 4 bases from J, the gap between germline ends came to 12 bases. The CDR3 region is CASSLLGGAYNEQFF. The DNA of the CDR3 is TGTGCCAGCAGTTTATTGGGCGGGGCTTACAATGAGCAGTTCTTC.

The V call is TRBV6-6, the J call TRBJ2-1; 10 positions agree with TRBD1. The CDR3 is 16 residues long. Germline loops: CDR1 MNHNY, CDR2 SVGAGI (reference sequence). J gave up 4 bases and V 5 bases, and 8 bases lay outside the gene matches. CDR3 region: CASSIPGQGFYNEQFF. The DNA for the CDR3 is TGTGCCAGCAGTATCCCGGGACAGGGGTTTTACAATGAGCAGTTCTTC.

This clonotype was recorded a few times. The rearrangement uses TRBV29-1 and TRBJ2-3; D not certain. Germline-derived CDR1 and CDR2 are SQVTM and ANQGSEA. This CDR3 region has 12 residues. V was clipped by 6 bases and J by 2 bases, with 9 bases between them. As DNA, the CDR3 is TGCAGCGTGCAAGGACCCACAGATACGCAGTATTTT. Amino acids: CSVQGPTDTQYF.

V is TRBV7-9 and J is TRBJ2-2; 10 positions agree with TRBD2. The V and J ends lost 5 bases and 2 bases, in that order; junction bases with no gene match: 11. CDR3 length: 18 residues. Germline loops: CDR1 SEHNR, CDR2 FQNEAQ (reference sequence). CDR3 DNA sequence: TGTGCCAGCAGCCCGATTAGCGGGAGGTCCGAAAACACCGGGGAGCTGTTTTTT. Amino acids: CASSPISGRSENTGELFF. Full variable domain (missing parts from reference TRBV7-9 and TRBJ2-2): DTGVSQNPRHKITKRGQNVTFRCDPISEHNRLYWYRQTLGQGPEFLTYFQNEAQLEKSRLLSDRFSAERPKGSFSTLEIQRTEQGDSAMYLCASSPISGRSENTGELFFGEGSRLTVL.

This clonotype was detected a few times. The chain links TRBV20-1 to TRBJ1-6, with a possible D match to TRBD1 (5 bases). This CDR3 comprises 16 residues. V was shortened by 1 base and J by 7 bases, with 17 bases between the two germline ends. Germline-derived CDR1 and CDR2 are DFQATT and SNEGSKA (reference sequence). The CDR3 region has the DNA TGCAGTGCTAGAGGGACTTTCAGGGTTAGCAATTCACCCCTCCACTTT. Protein product: CSARGTFRVSNSPLHF.

This clonotype was recorded a few times. The chain employs TRBV7-8 and TRBJ1-1; possible D gene TRBD1, 5 bases. The CDR3 extends over 16 amino acids. Germline values: CDR1 SGHVS, CDR2 FQNEAQ. V shed 0 bases and J shed 1 base, with 12 bases lying between them. The CDR3 here is CASSLARFTGNTEAFF. CDR3 nucleotides: TGTGCCAGCAGCTTAGCGCGCTTCACAGGGAACACTGAAGCTTTCTTT.

The chain links TRBV5-1 to TRBJ2-3, with D perhaps matching TRBD1 (6 bases). Trimming removed 6 bases from V and 1 base from J, with 15 bases in between. CDR1 SGHRS and CDR2 YFSETQ come from the germline V gene. This CDR3 is built from 15 residues. CDR3 sequence: CASTPRGGGTDTQYF. CDR3 nucleotides: TGCGCCAGCACCCCCAGGGGCGGCGGCACAGATACGCAGTATTTT.

This clonotype has a handful of counts. J is TRBJ2-2 and V is TRBV30, with TRBD1 as a possible D gene (6 bases). Germline values: CDR1 GTSNPN, CDR2 SVGIG (reference sequence). Trimming took off 2 bases at V and 1 base at J, with 17 bases between the two ends. CDR3 size: 17 residues. The CDR3 reads CAWSPYPGTKNTGELFF. CDR3 in DNA: TGTGCCTGGAGTCCTTACCCCGGGACAAAGAACACCGGGGAGCTGTTTTTT.

The chain carries TRBV3-1 and TRBJ2-2; 9 bases fit TRBD1. The CDR3 consists of 17 residues. Germline V gives CDR1 LGHDT, CDR2 YNNKEL (reference sequence). With 0 bases clipped from V and 5 bases from J, the junction kept 7 bases outside the gene matches. DNA of the CDR3: TGTGCCAGCAGCCAAGAGGTAGGGACAGGGCGAACCGGGGAGCTGTTTTTT. Residues: CASSQEVGTGRTGELFF.

V gene TRBV19 combines with J gene TRBJ1-1; a weak D match, TRBD1 (5 bases). Trimming left V 4 bases short and J 7 bases short, with 13 bases between. The CDR3 loop spans 13 amino acids. From germline, CDR1 is LNHDA and CDR2 SQIVND (reference sequence). CDR3 protein: CASSTYRRGEAFF. The CDR3 DNA is TGTGCCAGTAGTACATACAGGCGTGGTGAAGCTTTCTTT.

The rearrangement joins TRBV4-1 to TRBJ1-5; D possibly corresponds to TRBD1 (5 bases). Germline-derived CDR1 and CDR2 are MGHRA and YSYEKL. CDR3 size: 17 residues. V was shortened by 1 base and J by 1 base, with 14 bases between the two germline ends. CDR3 bases: TGCGCCAGCAGCCAAGTACGGGGGTTGGTAAGCAATCAGCCCCAGCATTTT. Amino acid sequence: CASSQVRGLVSNQPQHF.